These 5 T cell receptor beta chains were all obtained from the same sample, sequenced in a study of naive and memory T cell subsets (dated by TCRdb to the late 2010s). According to the study, the label for this sample's treatment or condition signals: skin biopsy from PPD injection site in Mantoux-positive individual. Using 3' ligation of a UMI-containing oligonucleotide to TCR cDNA, the study laid out a robust and sensitive protocol to amplify, sequence and analyze TCRs. The library was obtained by UMI-ligation and nested PCR. For sequencing, an Illumina MiSeq was employed. The ligated cDNA was amplified in four rounds of PCR with nested alpha and beta constant region primers together with the SP2 primer. TCRdb reprocessing: public reads trimmed at Q25 with fastp, clones called with MiXCR, in-frame beta chains kept. CDR3 protein duplicates are merged, each entry listing the most common genes and DNA. The sample table lists around 37,000 distinct CDR3 sequences, approximately 10% of them with a count of one. The top ten constitute around 3.9% of the sample.

The specimen comprised skin, sampled from a tuberculin skin test site. The source of these receptors is an adult in good health.

V gene TRBV7-2 combines with J gene TRBJ2-5; tentatively, D is TRBD2 (5 bases). The germline V gene encodes CDR1 SGHTA and CDR2 FQGNSA. The V end was cut by 5 bases, the J end by 2 bases, with 9 bases between. The CDR3 runs 13 residues. CDR3 amino acids: CASSRPGQETQYF. CDR3 bases: TGTGCCAGCAGCCGTCCGGGGCAAGAGACCCAGTACTTC.

This clonotype was recorded at least ten times. This sequence joins TRBV20-1 and TRBJ2-4; D could derive from TRBD1 or TRBD2 (5 bases each). CDR3 length: 12 residues. Germline lookup yields CDR1 DFQATT and CDR2 SNEGSKA (reference sequence). Written as DNA, the CDR3 is TGCGGCTCCGGGACAGCCAAAAACATTCAGTACTTC. This gives the protein CGSGTAKNIQYF.

This clonotype was counted at least ten times. The J gene is TRBJ2-7, the V gene TRBV7-3; 7 bases align to TRBD1. The CDR3 loop spans 15 amino acids. The trim removed 4 bases at V and 5 bases at J, leaving 11 bases unmatched. Germline V lookup: CDR1 SGHTA, CDR2 FQGTGA. CDR3 DNA sequence: TGTGCCAGCAGCTCCACAGGGGAGATCAGGGACGAGCAGTACTTC. This translates into CASSSTGEIRDEQYF. Full variable domain (rest looked up from reference TRBV7-3 and TRBJ2-7): GAGVSQTPSNKVTEKGKYVELRCDPISGHTALYWYRQSLGQGPEFLIYFQGTGAADDSGLPNDRFFAVRPEGSVSTLKIQRTERGDSAVYLCASSSTGEIRDEQYFGPGTRLTVT.

At least ten counts were recorded for this clonotype. This chain joins TRBV12-3 or TRBV12-4 and TRBJ2-1; 11 nucleotides align to TRBD2. J was trimmed by 1 base and V by 5 bases; bases with no gene match: 1. The CDR3 extends over 15 amino acids. Here the CDR3 reads CASSPSGRSYNEQFF. CDR3 DNA sequence: TGTGCCAGCAGTCCTAGCGGGAGGTCCTACAATGAGCAGTTCTTC.

V gene TRBV5-4 combines with J gene TRBJ2-3, with 7 bases aligning to TRBD1. This CDR3 is built from 13 residues. Germline V lookup: CDR1 SGHNT, CDR2 YYREEE (reference sequence). V lost 2 bases, J lost 5 bases, and 2 bases stayed unmatched. This CDR3 is CASSFQGEDTQYF. In DNA, the CDR3 is TGTGCCAGCAGCTTTCAGGGGGAAGATACGCAGTATTTT.